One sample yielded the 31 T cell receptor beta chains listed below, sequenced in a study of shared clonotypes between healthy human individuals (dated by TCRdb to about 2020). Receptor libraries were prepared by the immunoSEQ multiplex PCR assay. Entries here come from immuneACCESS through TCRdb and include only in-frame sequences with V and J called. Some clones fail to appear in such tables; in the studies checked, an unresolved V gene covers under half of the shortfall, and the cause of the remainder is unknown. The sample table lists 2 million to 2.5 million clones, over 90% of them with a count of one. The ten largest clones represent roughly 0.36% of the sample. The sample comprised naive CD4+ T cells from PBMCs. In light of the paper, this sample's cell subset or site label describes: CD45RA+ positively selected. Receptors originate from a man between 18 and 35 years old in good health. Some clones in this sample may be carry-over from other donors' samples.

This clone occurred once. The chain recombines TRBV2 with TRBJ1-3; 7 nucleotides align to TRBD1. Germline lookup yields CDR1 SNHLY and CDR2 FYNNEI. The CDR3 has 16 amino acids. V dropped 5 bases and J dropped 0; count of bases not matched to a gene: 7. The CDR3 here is CASSPGQLNSGNTIYF. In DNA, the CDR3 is TGTGCCAGCAGTCCGGGACAGCTAAACTCTGGAAACACCATATATTTT.

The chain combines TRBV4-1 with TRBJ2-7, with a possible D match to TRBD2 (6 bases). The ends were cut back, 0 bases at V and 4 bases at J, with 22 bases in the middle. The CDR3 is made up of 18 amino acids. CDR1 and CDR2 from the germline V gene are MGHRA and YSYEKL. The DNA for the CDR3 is TGCGCCAGCAGCCAAGATCGGGTGGGTAGCGGAGCCCGGTACGAGCAGTACTTC. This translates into CASSQDRVGSGARYEQYF.

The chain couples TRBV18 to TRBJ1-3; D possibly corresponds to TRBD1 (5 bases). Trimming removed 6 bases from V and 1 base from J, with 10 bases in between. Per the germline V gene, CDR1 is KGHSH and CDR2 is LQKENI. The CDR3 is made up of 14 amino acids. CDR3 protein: CASSDSRSGNTIYF. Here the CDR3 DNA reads TGTGCCAGCTCTGACAGCCGGTCTGGAAACACCATATATTTT.

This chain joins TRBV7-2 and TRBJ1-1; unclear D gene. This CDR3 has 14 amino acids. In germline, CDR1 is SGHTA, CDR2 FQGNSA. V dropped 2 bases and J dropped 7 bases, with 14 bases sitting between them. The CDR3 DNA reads TGTGCCAGCAGCTTACAGTTACAGAAGAATGAAGCTTTCTTT. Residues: CASSLQLQKNEAFF.

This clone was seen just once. The CDR3, as DNA: TGTGCCACCACCCCGGAGGGGGCCGGCGAGCAGTACTTC. It specifies CATTPEGAGEQYF. The chain carries TRBV10-3 and TRBJ2-7; D is perhaps TRBD1 (7 bases). Germline V gene sequence: CDR1 ENHRY, CDR2 SYGVKD. This CDR3 has 13 amino acids. V was cut by 10 bases and J by 6 bases, with 19 bases left in between.

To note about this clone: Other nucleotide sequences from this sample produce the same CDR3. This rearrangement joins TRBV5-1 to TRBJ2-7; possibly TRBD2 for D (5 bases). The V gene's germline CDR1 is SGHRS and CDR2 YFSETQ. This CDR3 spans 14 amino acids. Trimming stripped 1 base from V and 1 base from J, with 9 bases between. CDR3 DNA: TGCGCCAGCAGCTTGTCGGGAAATTCCTACGAGCAGTACTTC. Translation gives CASSLSGNSYEQYF.

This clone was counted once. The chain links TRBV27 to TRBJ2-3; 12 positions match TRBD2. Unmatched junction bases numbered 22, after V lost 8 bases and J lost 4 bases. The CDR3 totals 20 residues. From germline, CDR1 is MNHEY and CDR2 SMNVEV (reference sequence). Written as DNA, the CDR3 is TGTGCCAGCGGGGGTCTACCGGGACTAGCGGGTTCGGGTGGCGCAGATACGCAGTATTTT. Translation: CASGGLPGLAGSGGADTQYF.

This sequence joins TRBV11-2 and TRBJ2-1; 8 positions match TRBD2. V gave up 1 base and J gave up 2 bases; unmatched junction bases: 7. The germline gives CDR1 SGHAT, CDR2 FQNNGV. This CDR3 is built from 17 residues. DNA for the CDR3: TGTGCCAGCAGCTTAGGAGAGCGGGAGTTGACCTACAATGAGCAGTTCTTC. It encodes CASSLGERELTYNEQFF.

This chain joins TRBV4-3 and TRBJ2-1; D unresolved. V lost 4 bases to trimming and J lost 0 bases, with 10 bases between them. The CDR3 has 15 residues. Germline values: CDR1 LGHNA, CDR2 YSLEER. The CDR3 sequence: CASSPLTNSYNEQFF. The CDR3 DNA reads TGCGCCAGCAGCCCACTAACGAACTCCTACAATGAGCAGTTCTTC.

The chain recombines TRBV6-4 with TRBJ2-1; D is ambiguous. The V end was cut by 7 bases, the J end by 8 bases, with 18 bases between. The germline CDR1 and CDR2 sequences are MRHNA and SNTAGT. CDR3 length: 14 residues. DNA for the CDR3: TGTGCCAGCACACGTCAGGCAGGCGAGCATGAGCAGTTCTTC. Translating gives CASTRQAGEHEQFF.

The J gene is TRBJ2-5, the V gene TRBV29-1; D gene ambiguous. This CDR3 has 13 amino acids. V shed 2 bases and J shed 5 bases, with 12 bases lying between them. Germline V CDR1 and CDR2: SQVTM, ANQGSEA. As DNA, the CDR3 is TGCAGCGTTGAATCGGCAGTTGGGGAGACCCAGTACTTC. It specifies CSVESAVGETQYF.

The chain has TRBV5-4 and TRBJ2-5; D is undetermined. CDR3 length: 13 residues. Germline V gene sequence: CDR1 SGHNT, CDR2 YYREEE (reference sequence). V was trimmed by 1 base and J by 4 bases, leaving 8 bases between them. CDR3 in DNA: TGTGCCAGCAGCTTGTCTCCTCCAGAGACCCAGTACTTC. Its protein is CASSLSPPETQYF. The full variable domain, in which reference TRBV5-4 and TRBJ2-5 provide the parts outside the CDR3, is ETGVTQSPTHLIKTRGQQVTLRCSSQSGHNTVSWYQQALGQGPQFIFQYYREEENGRGNFPPRFSGLQFPNYSSELNVNALELDDSALYLCASSLSPPETQYFGPGTRLLVL.

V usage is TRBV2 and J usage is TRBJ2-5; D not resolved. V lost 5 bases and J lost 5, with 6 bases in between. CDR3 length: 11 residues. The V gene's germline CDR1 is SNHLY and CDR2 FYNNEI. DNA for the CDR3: TGTGCCAGCAGTAGCATGGAGACCCAGTACTTC. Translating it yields CASSSMETQYF.

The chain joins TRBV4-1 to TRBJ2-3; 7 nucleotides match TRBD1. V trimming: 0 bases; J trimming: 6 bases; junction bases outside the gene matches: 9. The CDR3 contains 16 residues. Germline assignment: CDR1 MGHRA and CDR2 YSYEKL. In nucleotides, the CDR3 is TGCGCCAGCAGCCAAGATTTGGGACAGCCCTGGGATACGCAGTATTTT. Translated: CASSQDLGQPWDTQYF.

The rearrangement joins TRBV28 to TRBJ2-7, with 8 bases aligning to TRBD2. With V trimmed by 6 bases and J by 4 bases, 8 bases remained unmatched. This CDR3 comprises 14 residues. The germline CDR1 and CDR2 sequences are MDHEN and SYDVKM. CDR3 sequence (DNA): TGTGCCAGCAGAATTGGTAGCGGGGCGTACGAGCAGTACTTC. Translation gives CASRIGSGAYEQYF.

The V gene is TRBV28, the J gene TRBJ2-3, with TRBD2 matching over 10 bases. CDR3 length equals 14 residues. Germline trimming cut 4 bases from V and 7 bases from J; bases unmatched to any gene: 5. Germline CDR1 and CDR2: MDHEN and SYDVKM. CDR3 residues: CASSSSGSGNTQYF. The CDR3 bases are TGTGCCAGCAGTTCTAGCGGGAGTGGAAATACGCAGTATTTT.

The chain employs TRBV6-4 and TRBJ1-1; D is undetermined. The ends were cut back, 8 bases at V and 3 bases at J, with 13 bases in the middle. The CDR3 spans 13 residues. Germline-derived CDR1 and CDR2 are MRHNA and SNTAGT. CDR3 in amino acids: CASGSRMHTEAFF. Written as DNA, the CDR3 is TGTGCCAGCGGGTCAAGAATGCACACTGAAGCTTTCTTT.

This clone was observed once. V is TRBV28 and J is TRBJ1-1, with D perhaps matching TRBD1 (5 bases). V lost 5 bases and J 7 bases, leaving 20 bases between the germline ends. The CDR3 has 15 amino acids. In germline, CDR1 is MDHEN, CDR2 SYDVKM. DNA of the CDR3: TGTGCCAGCAGTCGCGACAGTAAGGGATCCAATGAAGCTTTCTTT. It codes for CASSRDSKGSNEAFF. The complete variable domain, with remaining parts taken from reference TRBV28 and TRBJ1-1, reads DVKVTQSSRYLVKRTGEKVFLECVQDMDHENMFWYRQDPGLGLRLIYFSYDVKMKEKGDIPEGYSVSREKKERFSLILESASTNQTSMYLCASSRDSKGSNEAFFGQGTRLTVV.

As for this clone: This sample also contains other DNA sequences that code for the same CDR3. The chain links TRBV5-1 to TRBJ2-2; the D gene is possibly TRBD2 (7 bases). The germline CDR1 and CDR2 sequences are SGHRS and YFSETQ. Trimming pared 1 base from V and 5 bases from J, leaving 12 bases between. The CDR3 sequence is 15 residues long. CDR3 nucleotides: TGCGCCAGCAGCTTGCCGGGGGGCGGTACCGGGGAGCTGTTTTTT. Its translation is CASSLPGGGTGELFF.

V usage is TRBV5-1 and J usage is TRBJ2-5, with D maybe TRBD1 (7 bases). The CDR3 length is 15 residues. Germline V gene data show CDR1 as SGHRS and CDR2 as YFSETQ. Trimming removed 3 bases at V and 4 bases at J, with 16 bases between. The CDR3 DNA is TGCGCCAGCAGCTCAGGGGGGCCTTCCAGAGAGACCCAGTACTTC. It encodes CASSSGGPSRETQYF.

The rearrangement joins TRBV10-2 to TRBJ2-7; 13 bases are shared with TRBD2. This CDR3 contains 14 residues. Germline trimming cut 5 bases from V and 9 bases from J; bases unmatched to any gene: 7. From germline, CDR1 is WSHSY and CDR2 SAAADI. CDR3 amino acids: CASSTGLAGRGQYF. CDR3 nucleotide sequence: TGCGCCAGCAGTACGGGACTAGCGGGAAGAGGGCAGTACTTC.

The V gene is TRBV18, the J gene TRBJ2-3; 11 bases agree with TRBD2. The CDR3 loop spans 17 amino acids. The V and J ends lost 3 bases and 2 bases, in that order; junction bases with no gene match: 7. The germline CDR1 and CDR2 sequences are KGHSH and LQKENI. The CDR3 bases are TGTGCCAGCTCACCCCAACTAGCGGGAGTCCCCACAGATACGCAGTATTTT. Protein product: CASSPQLAGVPTDTQYF. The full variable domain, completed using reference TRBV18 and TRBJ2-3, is NAGVMQNPRHLVRRRGQEARLRCSPMKGHSHVYWYRQLPEEGLKFMVYLQKENIIDESGMPKERFSAEFPKEGPSILRIQQVVRGDSAAYFCASSPQLAGVPTDTQYFGPGTRLTVL.

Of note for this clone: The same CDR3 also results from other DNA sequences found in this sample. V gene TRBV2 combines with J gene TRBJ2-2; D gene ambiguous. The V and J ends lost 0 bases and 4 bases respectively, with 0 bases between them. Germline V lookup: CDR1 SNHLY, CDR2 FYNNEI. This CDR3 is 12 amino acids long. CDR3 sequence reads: CASSEATGELFF. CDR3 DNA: TGTGCCAGCAGTGAAGCCACCGGGGAGCTGTTTTTT.

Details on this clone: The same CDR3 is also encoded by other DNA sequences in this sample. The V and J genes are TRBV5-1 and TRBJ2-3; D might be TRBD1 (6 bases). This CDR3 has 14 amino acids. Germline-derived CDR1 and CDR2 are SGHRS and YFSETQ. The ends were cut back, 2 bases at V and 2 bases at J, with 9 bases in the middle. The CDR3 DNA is TGCGCCAGCAGCTTAGGGACATACACAGATACGCAGTATTTT. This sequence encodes CASSLGTYTDTQYF.

Written as DNA, the CDR3 is TGTGCCAGCAGCCGAGCCCCGAGCGTTTTGAGCCATGAGCAGTTCTTC. Translated, it gives CASSRAPSVLSHEQFF. The rearrangement uses TRBV7-2 and TRBJ2-1, with D uncertain. The V gene's germline CDR1 is SGHTA and CDR2 FQGNSA. This CDR3 has 16 residues. Trimming shortened V by 5 bases and J by 8 bases, and 22 bases separated the two germline ends.

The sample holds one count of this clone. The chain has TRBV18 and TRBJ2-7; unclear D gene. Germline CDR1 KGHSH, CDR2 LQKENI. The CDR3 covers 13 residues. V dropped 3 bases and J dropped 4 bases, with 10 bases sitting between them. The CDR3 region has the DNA TGTGCCAGCTCACCCCGGAACCCTTACGAGCAGTACTTC. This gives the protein CASSPRNPYEQYF.

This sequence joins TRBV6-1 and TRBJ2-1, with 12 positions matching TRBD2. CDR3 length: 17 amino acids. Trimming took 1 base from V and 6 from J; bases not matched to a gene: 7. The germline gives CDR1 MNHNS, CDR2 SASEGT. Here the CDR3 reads CASSEVAGLAGRNEQFF. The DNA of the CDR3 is TGTGCCAGCAGTGAAGTAGCTGGACTAGCGGGACGCAATGAGCAGTTCTTC.

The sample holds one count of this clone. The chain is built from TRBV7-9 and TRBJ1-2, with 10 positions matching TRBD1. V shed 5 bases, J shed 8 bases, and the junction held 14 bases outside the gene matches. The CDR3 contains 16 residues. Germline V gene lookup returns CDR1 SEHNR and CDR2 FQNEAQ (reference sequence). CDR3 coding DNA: TGTGCCAGCAGCCCAATGCGCCCGACAGGGGGCGAGGGCTACACCTTC. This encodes CASSPMRPTGGEGYTF.

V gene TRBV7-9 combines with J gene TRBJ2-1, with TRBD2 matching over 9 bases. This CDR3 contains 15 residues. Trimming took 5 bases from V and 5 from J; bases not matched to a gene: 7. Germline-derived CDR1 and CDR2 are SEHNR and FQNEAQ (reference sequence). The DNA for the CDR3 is TGTGCCAGCAGCCGACTAGCGGACCTCAACAATGAGCAGTTCTTC. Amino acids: CASSRLADLNNEQFF.

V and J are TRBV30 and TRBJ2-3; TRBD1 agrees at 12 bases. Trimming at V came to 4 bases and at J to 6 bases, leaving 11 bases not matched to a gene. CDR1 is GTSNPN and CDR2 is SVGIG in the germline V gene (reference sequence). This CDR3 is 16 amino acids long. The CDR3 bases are TGTGCCTGGACTCCGGGGGACAGGGGGCCCGCGGATACGCAGTATTTT. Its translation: CAWTPGDRGPADTQYF. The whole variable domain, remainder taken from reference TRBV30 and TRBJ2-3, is SQTIHQWPATLVQPVGSPLSLECTVEGTSNPNLYWYRQAAGRGLQLLFYSVGIGQISSEVPQNLSASRPQDRQFILSSKKLLLSDSGFYLCAWTPGDRGPADTQYFGPGTRLTVL.

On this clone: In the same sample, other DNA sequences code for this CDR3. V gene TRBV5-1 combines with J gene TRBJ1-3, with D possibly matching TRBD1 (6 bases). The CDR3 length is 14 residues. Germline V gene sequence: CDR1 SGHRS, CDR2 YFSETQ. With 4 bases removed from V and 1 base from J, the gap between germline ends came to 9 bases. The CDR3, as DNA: TGCGCCAGCAGCGTACAGGGATCTGGAAACACCATATATTTT. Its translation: CASSVQGSGNTIYF.